This is a list of T cell receptor beta chains from one sample in a study of cytomegalovirus exposure and HLA in healthy donors. Produced via immunoSEQ multiplex PCR; TCRdb's table is partial and in-frame only. Counted here are fewer than 150,000 clones, 75% to 90% occurring once; the ten biggest clones make up approximately 1.1%. The specimen was PBMCs. These receptors all stem from a female donor in good health and CMV-seronegative. Both conserved end residues are part of each CDR3. Size is omitted from some rows. Given values are once, few, many or a class for expanded clones.

CDR3aa: CASSVPRPIEGGGTEAFF; j_gene: TRBJ1-1; v_gene: TRBV25-1; abundance: NA; len: 18
CDR3aa: CASVIVQGVDYGYTF; j_gene: TRBJ1-2; v_gene: TRBV6-1; abundance: NA; len: 15
CDR3aa: CASSAGQITGELFF; j_gene: TRBJ2-2; v_gene: TRBV28; abundance: NA; len: 14
CDR3aa: CASSWDRGVEQFF; j_gene: TRBJ2-1; v_gene: TRBV18; abundance: NA; len: 13
CDR3aa: CAWDLAGGSGQYF; j_gene: TRBJ2-7; v_gene: TRBV30; abundance: NA; len: 13
CDR3aa: CASSIYLRQLRIDEQYF; j_gene: TRBJ2-7; v_gene: TRBV19; abundance: NA; len: 17
CDR3aa: CASSPQPGRPSYNEQFF; j_gene: TRBJ2-1; v_gene: TRBV28; abundance: NA; len: 17
CDR3aa: CAISVAGVGTDTQYF; j_gene: TRBJ2-3; v_gene: TRBV10-3; abundance: NA; len: 15
CDR3aa: CASSPDRGGEKLFF; j_gene: TRBJ1-4; v_gene: TRBV18; abundance: NA; len: 14
CDR3aa: CASSLGQYSEQYF; j_gene: TRBJ2-7; v_gene: TRBV6-1; abundance: NA; len: 13
CDR3aa: CASSSNPGQGAFIQYF; j_gene: TRBJ2-4; v_gene: TRBV27; abundance: once; len: 16
CDR3aa: CASALPRNQPQHF; j_gene: TRBJ1-5; v_gene: TRBV6-1; abundance: NA; len: 13
CDR3aa: CASSLGTQGAGEQLEQYF; j_gene: TRBJ2-7; v_gene: TRBV11-2; abundance: NA; len: 18
CDR3aa: CASSLEGSGNYEQYF; j_gene: TRBJ2-7; v_gene: TRBV28; abundance: few; len: 15
CDR3aa: CASSLVSPAEEKYF; j_gene: TRBJ2-7; v_gene: TRBV5-1; abundance: NA; len: 14
CDR3aa: CASSVAQGKGFVEKLFF; j_gene: TRBJ1-4; v_gene: TRBV7-9; abundance: few; len: 17
CDR3aa: CASSLVGGAGNEQYF; j_gene: TRBJ2-7; v_gene: TRBV28; abundance: medium-sized; len: 15
CDR3aa: CASSDQGYTGELFF; j_gene: TRBJ2-2; v_gene: TRBV6-4; abundance: NA; len: 14
CDR3aa: CASSFLAAYEQYF; j_gene: TRBJ2-7; v_gene: TRBV6-6; abundance: NA; len: 13
CDR3aa: CASSVERQETQYF; j_gene: TRBJ2-5; v_gene: TRBV6-1; abundance: NA; len: 13
CDR3aa: CASSLSGGRATGELFF; j_gene: TRBJ2-2; v_gene: TRBV7-9; abundance: NA; len: 16
CDR3aa: CASSRVGGLSTEAFF; j_gene: TRBJ1-1; v_gene: TRBV28; abundance: NA; len: 15
CDR3aa: CASSVGEQGVTFF; j_gene: TRBJ1-1; v_gene: TRBV9; abundance: NA; len: 13
CDR3aa: CASSLSGGSSYNEQFF; j_gene: TRBJ2-1; v_gene: TRBV7-3; abundance: NA; len: 16
CDR3aa: CASSDGRGYTEAFF; j_gene: TRBJ1-1; v_gene: TRBV2; abundance: NA; len: 14
CDR3aa: CASSPWIAGVADTQYF; j_gene: TRBJ2-3; v_gene: TRBV7-9; abundance: NA; len: 16
CDR3aa: CASSQTRYGYTF; j_gene: TRBJ1-2; v_gene: TRBV6-5; abundance: NA; len: 12
CDR3aa: CASSGDINSYNEQFF; j_gene: TRBJ2-1; v_gene: TRBV2; abundance: NA; len: 15
CDR3aa: CASSLTASDTDTQYF; j_gene: TRBJ2-3; v_gene: TRBV27; abundance: NA; len: 15
CDR3aa: CASSLGTEETQYF; j_gene: TRBJ2-5; v_gene: TRBV5-1; abundance: NA; len: 13
CDR3aa: CASSDSRRDTQYF; j_gene: TRBJ2-3; v_gene: TRBV10-1; abundance: NA; len: 13
CDR3aa: CASSFFDREPQHF; j_gene: TRBJ1-5; v_gene: TRBV28; abundance: NA; len: 13
CDR3aa: CASRLAKSTDTQYF; j_gene: TRBJ2-3; v_gene: TRBV6-6; abundance: NA; len: 14
CDR3aa: CASSPGQGLIAKNIQYF; j_gene: TRBJ2-4; v_gene: TRBV10-2; abundance: NA; len: 17
CDR3aa: CATSRDPGSNQPQHF; j_gene: TRBJ1-5; v_gene: TRBV15; abundance: NA; len: 15
CDR3aa: CAIRTGGNQPQHF; j_gene: TRBJ1-5; v_gene: TRBV6-1; abundance: NA; len: 13
CDR3aa: CASSPRRSGANVLTF; j_gene: TRBJ2-6; v_gene: TRBV2; abundance: NA; len: 15
CDR3aa: CASSGTSGRISSYNEQFF; j_gene: TRBJ2-1; v_gene: TRBV4-2; abundance: NA; len: 18
CDR3aa: CASSDGGTSGRKEQFF; j_gene: TRBJ2-1; v_gene: TRBV6-1; abundance: few; len: 16
CDR3aa: CASWDRVSNQPQHF; j_gene: TRBJ1-5; v_gene: TRBV6-1; abundance: NA; len: 14
CDR3aa: CASSEEVLGETQYF; j_gene: TRBJ2-5; v_gene: TRBV6-1; abundance: NA; len: 14
CDR3aa: CASSPRDRGYRNTEAFF; j_gene: TRBJ1-1; v_gene: TRBV7-9; abundance: NA; len: 17
CDR3aa: CASSQTSGRYEQYF; j_gene: TRBJ2-7; v_gene: TRBV6-5; abundance: NA; len: 14
CDR3aa: CASSLLPRSGNEKLFF; j_gene: TRBJ1-4; v_gene: TRBV4-1; abundance: NA; len: 16
CDR3aa: CASSARQGQNYGYTF; j_gene: TRBJ1-2; v_gene: TRBV9; abundance: NA; len: 15
CDR3aa: CASSPHTVSEKLFF; j_gene: TRBJ1-4; v_gene: TRBV6-1; abundance: NA; len: 14
CDR3aa: CASSWTGGSYEQYF; j_gene: TRBJ2-7; v_gene: TRBV5-8; abundance: NA; len: 14
CDR3aa: CASKAGFNYGYTF; j_gene: TRBJ1-2; v_gene: TRBV27; abundance: NA; len: 13
CDR3aa: CASSLQDGNTEAFF; j_gene: TRBJ1-1; v_gene: TRBV5-4; abundance: NA; len: 14
CDR3aa: CASQPSGTSYEQYF; j_gene: TRBJ2-7; v_gene: TRBV28; abundance: NA; len: 14
CDR3aa: CASDRGPSRNQPQHF; j_gene: TRBJ1-5; v_gene: TRBV6-1; abundance: few; len: 15
CDR3aa: CASSVPGQIYEQYF; j_gene: TRBJ2-7; v_gene: TRBV28; abundance: NA; len: 14
CDR3aa: CASSSGTSGPIGQYF; j_gene: TRBJ2-7; v_gene: TRBV27; abundance: NA; len: 15
CDR3aa: CASTLVNGNTIYF; j_gene: TRBJ1-3; v_gene: TRBV19; abundance: NA; len: 13